This T cell receptor beta chain was sequenced for a study of blood T cell repertoires in COVID-19. The wider study: Sites in the United States, Italy and Spain provided acute and convalescent COVID-19 samples.

Patients from Seattle were sampled longitudinally, starting during active infection. The authors' processing: Reference gene primer amplification yielded estimated nucleated cell counts. Profiling relied on immunoSEQ multiplex PCR, and the TCRdb table lists in-frame clones only, not all of them. The D gene and trimming were derived from the DNA, and the V and J assignments and clone size from that table. Among hundreds of thousands of clones listed, roughly nine tenths were seen once. CDR3 length: 13 amino acids. Germline V lookup: CDR1 SGHTA, CDR2 FQGTGA. Trimming shortened V by 0 bases and J by 5 bases, and 5 bases separated the two germline ends.

The sequence was collected from a man between 60 and 70 years old with COVID-19, enrolled during active disease. Material: peripheral blood. The rearrangement links TRBV7-3 to TRBJ2-1; D not certain. CDR3 sequence: CASSLTRNNEQFF. The CDR3 DNA is TGTGCCAGCAGCTTAACCAGGAACAATGAGCAGTTCTTC.